The subject of this entry is one T cell receptor beta chain. The antigen is not known. Relative to the germline gene, one junction end is altered; a read error may explain this. This CDR3 has 15 residues. The V gene's germline CDR1 is MDHEN and CDR2 SYDVKM. The source of the sample is a study of tumor-infiltrating lymphocytes in primary liver carcinoma. Study background: Men and women, 30 to 69 years of age, made up the patients.

The input was 450 to 550 ng total RNA; TCR beta cDNA was made from it with a constant-region primer. ARM-PCR, slightly modified, supplied the TCR beta libraries through three nested multiplex PCR rounds. Rounds one and two of PCR, each of around 9 cycles, were primed with TRBV1-TRBV30 forward primers and a C-beta reverse primer. TCRdb reanalysed the multiplex PCR reads using MiXCR and keeps one entry per CDR3 protein. The data show about 78,000 distinct CDR3 sequences, approximately 70% seen once. The roughly 17-32 mg bulk tissue piece was not sorted before simultaneous RNA and DNA extraction. Subjects presented with primary liver carcinoma managed by surgical resection. Whole-study findings and limits: Just about 7.5-24% of leading clones were found in every one of five regions.

The sequence came from a man aged 40-49 years with primary liver carcinoma and hepatitis B virus infection. The chain has TRBV28 and TRBJ2-6; D is unclear. Sequenced sample: liver tumor tissue from sampling region 4. Regarding subset: tumor region T4, right-lateral pole. CDR3 in DNA: TGTGCCTGCAGTTTGGGTGGCTCTGGGGCCAACGTCCTGACTTTC. This encodes CACSLGGSGANVLTF.